This T cell receptor (beta chain) was profiled in a study of T cell responses to AZD1222 COVID-19 vaccine. Profiling relied on immunoSEQ multiplex PCR, and the TCRdb table lists in-frame clones only, not all of them. The sample consists of about 73,000 clones, about 90% of them appearing once. Some second doses came at about 4 weeks and others at about 12 weeks; these were pooled. This CDR3 has 15 residues. The ends were cut back, 0 bases at V and 6 bases at J, with 11 bases in the middle. The germline V gene encodes CDR1 LNHDA and CDR2 SQIVND (reference sequence). Regarding this clone: Its antigen is not known.

The study, taken as a whole, reports: Spike-specific TCR breadth and depth were elevated following two AZD1222 doses. Clonal diversity was possibly underestimated; the donors were predominantly white British and more often female. Reports indicate that nearly half of spike-specific TCRs are directed at unmutated variant regions.

The gene calls are TRBV19 and TRBJ2-2, with D perhaps matching TRBD1 or TRBD2 (5 bases each). The specimen was peripheral blood, collected 28 days after the second AZD1222 dose. This TCR was recovered from an adult who received the AZD1222 COVID-19 vaccine. This CDR3 is CASSIDQLGAGELFF. DNA of the CDR3: TGTGCCAGTAGTATAGATCAATTGGGGGCCGGGGAGCTGTTTTTT.